The 22 T cell receptor beta chains below were found in one sample sequenced in a study of cytomegalovirus exposure and HLA in healthy donors. PCR involved 60 Vbeta and 13 Jbeta primers. Measured with immunoSEQ multiplex PCR; TCRdb has only the in-frame clones, and not every one. Of over 90,000 clones listed, about three fifths are singletons. Sequencing input: PBMCs. Receptors originate from a human donor in good health.

V is TRBV5-1 and J is TRBJ1-2; D is unresolved. Trimming took off 4 bases at V and 3 bases at J, with 16 bases between the two ends. CDR1 is SGHRS and CDR2 is YFSETQ in the germline V gene. This CDR3 has 15 amino acids. CDR3 protein: CASSLYPGIYYGYTF. The CDR3 coding sequence is TGCGCCAGCAGCCTTTACCCGGGGATCTACTATGGCTACACCTTC.

The rearrangement links TRBV11-2 to TRBJ1-1; D is uncertain. Germline V CDR1 and CDR2: SGHAT, FQNNGV. The CDR3 has 13 amino acids. Trimming took off 4 bases at V and 7 bases at J, with 13 bases between the two ends. The CDR3: CASSSNQVVEAFF. The DNA for the CDR3 is TGTGCCAGCAGCTCGAACCAGGTTGTTGAAGCTTTCTTT.

The V call is TRBV21-1, the J call TRBJ2-6; the table's D gene call, TRBD1, was not cross checked with the DNA. TRBV21-1 is classified as a pseudogene. The CDR3 is 18 residues long. The CDR3 protein is CASSQKWYRLSGANVLTF. In nucleotides, the CDR3 is TGTGCCAGCAGCCAAAAATGGTACAGGCTCTCTGGGGCCAACGTCCTGACTTTC.

This clone was seen only a few times. The V gene is TRBV4-1, the J gene TRBJ1-2; D is unresolved. Trimming shortened V by 1 base and J by 5 bases, and 11 bases separated the two germline ends. CDR1 and CDR2 from the germline V gene are MGHRA and YSYEKL. The CDR3 consists of 14 residues. This CDR3 is CASSQAVLYYGYTF. CDR3 sequence (DNA): TGCGCCAGCAGCCAAGCGGTGCTCTATTATGGCTACACCTTC.

This chain connects TRBV12-5 to TRBJ2-2, with 12 positions matching TRBD2. The J segment lost 6 bases and the V segment lost 6 bases, leaving 20 bases of the junction unmatched. The germline gives CDR1 LGHNT, CDR2 FRNRAP. This CDR3 spans 20 amino acids. Here the CDR3 DNA reads TGTGCTAGTGGGTCTTTGTTGACTAGCGGGAGCCGCCCTAGGGCCGGGGAGCTGTTTTTT. Translation gives CASGSLLTSGSRPRAGELFF. Together with reference TRBV12-5 and TRBJ2-2, the CDR3 gives the full variable domain: DARVTQTPRHKVTEMGQEVTMRCQPILGHNTVFWYRQTMMQGLELLAYFRNRAPLDDSGMPKDRFSAEMPDATLATLKIQPSEPRDSAVYFCASGSLLTSGSRPRAGELFFGEGSRLTVL.

V and J are TRBV4-1 and TRBJ2-1; D is unclear. Trimming took off 4 bases at V and 2 bases at J, with 18 bases between the two ends. Germline loops: CDR1 MGHRA, CDR2 YSYEKL. CDR3 length: 17 amino acids. This chain's CDR3 is CASSPALGYTTYNEQFF. In nucleotides, the CDR3 is TGCGCCAGCAGCCCCGCCCTCGGGTATACAACCTACAATGAGCAGTTCTTC.

The CDR3 DNA reads TGTGCCAGCAGCCAACCCCCAGGCGCCGGGGAGCTGTTTTTT. Protein sequence: CASSQPPGAGELFF. The genes are TRBV7-9 and TRBJ2-2; D not resolved. The CDR3 is 14 amino acids. CDR1 and CDR2 from the germline V gene are SEHNR and FQNEAQ (reference sequence). Trimming cost V 5 bases and J 6 bases, with 13 bases left between them.

Details on this clone: This CDR3 is also generated by other DNA sequences in the sample. This chain joins TRBV19 and TRBJ2-1; 11 bases fit TRBD2. The CDR3 runs 15 residues. Germline V gene sequence: CDR1 LNHDA, CDR2 SQIVND (reference sequence). Trimming took 3 bases from V and 7 from J; bases not matched to a gene: 5. CDR3 amino acids: CASSMVAGGNNEQFF. Written as DNA, the CDR3 is TGTGCCAGTAGTATGGTAGCGGGAGGGAATAATGAGCAGTTCTTC. Based on the CDR3 plus reference TRBV19 and TRBJ2-1, the full variable domain is DGGITQSPKYLFRKEGQNVTLSCEQNLNHDAMYWYRQDPGQGLRLIYYSQIVNDFQKGDIAEGYSVSREKKESFPLTVTSAQKNPTAFYLCASSMVAGGNNEQFFGPGTRLTVL.

The V gene is TRBV5-6, the J gene TRBJ2-1; D may be TRBD1 (6 bases). Trimming removed 4 bases from V and 0 bases from J, with 14 bases in between. From germline, CDR1 is SGHDT and CDR2 YYEEEE. The CDR3 sequence is 16 residues long. Here the CDR3 DNA reads TGTGCCAGCAGCGGAGGACAGTGGAGCTCCTACAATGAGCAGTTCTTC. Translating it yields CASSGGQWSSYNEQFF. Filled out from reference TRBV5-6 and TRBJ2-1, the complete variable domain reads DAGVTQSPTHLIKTRGQQVTLRCSPKSGHDTVSWYQQALGQGPQFIFQYYEEEERQRGNFPDRFSGHQFPNYSSELNVNALLLGDSALYLCASSGGQWSSYNEQFFGPGTRLTVL.

The rearrangement uses TRBV7-9 and TRBJ2-7; 7 nucleotides agree with TRBD1. The J segment lost 2 bases and the V segment lost 5 bases, leaving 9 bases of the junction unmatched. Germline V gene data show CDR1 as SEHNR and CDR2 as FQNEAQ (reference sequence). This CDR3 is 15 amino acids long. The CDR3 nucleotides read TGTGCCAGCAGCCCGACCTCGACAGGGCCCTACGAGCAGTACTTC. Amino acid sequence: CASSPTSTGPYEQYF.

The chain employs TRBV19 and TRBJ2-2; 7 bases line up with TRBD2. The CDR3 is 13 amino acids. Germline V gives CDR1 LNHDA, CDR2 SQIVND (reference sequence). Unmatched junction bases numbered 3, after V lost 5 bases and J lost 6 bases. The CDR3 bases are TGTGCCAGTAGTCTTGGGGGGGCCGGGGAGCTGTTTTTT. Its translation is CASSLGGAGELFF.

The chain couples TRBV4-1 to TRBJ2-5; the D gene is possibly TRBD1 (5 bases). Germline V CDR1 and CDR2: MGHRA, YSYEKL. This CDR3 region has 15 residues. Trimming pared 4 bases from V and 4 bases from J, leaving 16 bases between. The CDR3 loop reads CASSPELRVGETQYF. The CDR3 DNA reads as TGCGCCAGCAGCCCGGAACTCAGGGTCGGAGAGACCCAGTACTTC.

In its sample, this clone was seen a few times. The J gene is TRBJ2-5, the V gene TRBV10-1; perhaps TRBD1 as D (6 bases). The CDR3 is made up of 14 amino acids. V lost 5 bases and J lost 0, with 10 bases in between. Germline V gene data show CDR1 as WNHNN and CDR2 as SYGVQD (reference sequence). CDR3 coding DNA: TGCGCCAGCAGTAGTGGACAGAACCAAGAGACCCAGTACTTC. Translating gives CASSSGQNQETQYF.

The chain uses TRBV19 and TRBJ2-5, with TRBD2 as a possible D gene (5 bases). CDR1 is LNHDA, CDR2 SQIVND, per germline (reference sequence). Trimming left V 6 bases short and J 5 bases short, with 13 bases between. The CDR3 is made up of 13 amino acids. CDR3 amino acids: CASSGGRRETQYF. In nucleotides, the CDR3 is TGTGCCAGTAGCGGAGGCAGGCGGGAGACCCAGTACTTC. Full variable domain (remainder filled in from reference TRBV19 and TRBJ2-5): DGGITQSPKYLFRKEGQNVTLSCEQNLNHDAMYWYRQDPGQGLRLIYYSQIVNDFQKGDIAEGYSVSREKKESFPLTVTSAQKNPTAFYLCASSGGRRETQYFGPGTRLLVL.

The chain uses TRBV29-1 and TRBJ2-5; weak D call: TRBD1 (5 bases). Germline CDR1 and CDR2: SQVTM and ANQGSEA. With 3 bases removed from V and 5 bases from J, the gap between germline ends came to 10 bases. The CDR3 totals 12 residues. CDR3 sequence: CSVDQGVETQYF. The CDR3 nucleotides are TGCAGCGTTGACCAGGGTGTGGAGACCCAGTACTTC.

Only one count was recorded for this clone. The V and J genes are TRBV5-8 and TRBJ2-4; 12 bases map to TRBD1. The junction had 5 bases not matched to a gene; V was cut back by 5 bases and J by 5 bases. The CDR3 loop spans 15 amino acids. CDR1 SGHTS and CDR2 YDEGEE come from the germline V gene. As DNA, the CDR3 is TGTGCCAGCAGTCGGGACAGGGGGCATGAAAACATTCAGTACTTC. Protein sequence: CASSRDRGHENIQYF.

The chain has TRBV6-6 and TRBJ1-2, with a tentative D call TRBD1 (5 bases). This CDR3 region has 12 residues. V lost 4 bases, J lost 6 bases, and 9 bases lay in between. Germline CDR1 reads MNHNY; CDR2 reads SVGAGI (reference sequence). The CDR3 bases are TGTGCCAGCAGTTCTTCAGGGAATGGCTACACCTTC. Protein product: CASSSSGNGYTF.

The gene calls are TRBV9 and TRBJ2-2, with 12 bases fitting TRBD2. Germline V lookup: CDR1 SGDLS, CDR2 YYNGEE. Trimming at V came to 0 bases and at J to 3 bases, leaving 0 bases not matched to a gene. The CDR3 runs 16 residues. The CDR3 DNA follows: TGTGCCAGCAGCGTAGGACTAGCGGGAGACACCGGGGAGCTGTTTTTT. Protein product: CASSVGLAGDTGELFF.

The genes are TRBV2 and TRBJ1-3; no firm D call. Germline CDR1 SNHLY, CDR2 FYNNEI. Trimming left V 1 base short and J 0 bases short, with 7 bases between. This CDR3 is built from 15 residues. In nucleotides, the CDR3 is TGTGCCAGCAGTGAAGGAGCGTTCTCTGGAAACACCATATATTTT. Its protein is CASSEGAFSGNTIYF.

This sequence joins TRBV28 and TRBJ2-2; 8 positions match TRBD2. The CDR3 has 16 residues. Looked up from germline, CDR1 is MDHEN and CDR2 is SYDVKM. The ends lost 2 bases at V and 0 bases at J; junction bases unmatched: 2. CDR3 sequence reads: CASSLIAGTNTGELFF. The CDR3 nucleotides are TGTGCCAGCAGTTTAATAGCGGGAACGAACACCGGGGAGCTGTTTTTT. Together with reference TRBV28 and TRBJ2-2, the CDR3 gives the full variable domain: DVKVTQSSRYLVKRTGEKVFLECVQDMDHENMFWYRQDPGLGLRLIYFSYDVKMKEKGDIPEGYSVSREKKERFSLILESASTNQTSMYLCASSLIAGTNTGELFFGEGSRLTVL.

The rearrangement uses TRBV29-1 and TRBJ2-1, with D perhaps TRBD2 (6 bases). V gave up 3 bases and J gave up 0 bases, with 9 bases separating them. This CDR3 has 14 amino acids. The germline gives CDR1 SQVTM, CDR2 ANQGSEA. The CDR3, as DNA: TGCAGCGTTGACGGCGGGATCTCCTACAATGAGCAGTTCTTC. It yields the protein CSVDGGISYNEQFF.

The gene calls are TRBV6-1 and TRBJ2-1; D not certain. V dropped 6 bases and J dropped 10 bases, with 10 bases sitting between them. This CDR3 comprises 11 residues. Germline CDR1 reads MNHNS; CDR2 reads SASEGT. CDR3 in amino acids: CASRENEEQFF. The CDR3 DNA sequence: TGTGCCAGCAGGGAGAACGAAGAGCAGTTCTTC.